This entry lists 13 T cell receptor beta chains sequenced from one sample in a study of blood T cell repertoires in COVID-19. Data came from immunoSEQ multiplex PCR; TCRdb stores just in-frame clones and leaves some out. The repertoire holds around 370,000 clones, with approximately 87% as singletons. The material sequenced was peripheral blood. The receptor set was obtained from a woman in her forties or fifties with COVID-19, enrolled during active disease.

The rearrangement joins TRBV29-1 to TRBJ2-1; 8 bases are a match to TRBD2. V trimming: 4 bases; J trimming: 0 bases; junction bases outside the gene matches: 14. The germline V gene has CDR1 SQVTM and CDR2 ANQGSEA. The CDR3 is made up of 18 amino acids. In DNA, the CDR3 is TGCAGCGTTGGGGTACTGCGGGGGGAGGGGAGCTCCTACAATGAGCAGTTCTTC. Translation gives CSVGVLRGEGSSYNEQFF.

The J gene is TRBJ1-6, the V gene TRBV30; the match to TRBD1 covers 8 bases. Germline V gives CDR1 GTSNPN, CDR2 SVGIG (reference sequence). Germline trimming cut 3 bases from V and 7 bases from J; bases unmatched to any gene: 2. CDR3 length: 13 residues. CDR3 in DNA: TGTGCCTGGAGGGGACAGGTGAATTCACCCCTCCACTTT. Its protein is CAWRGQVNSPLHF.

CDR3 sequence (DNA): TGTGCCAGCAGCTTAGCGCCAGGGGGTTATGGCTACACCTTC. It is translated as CASSLAPGGYGYTF. This sequence joins TRBV7-2 and TRBJ1-2; 7 bases are a match to TRBD1. The CDR3 has 14 residues. Germline trimming cut 0 bases from V and 5 bases from J; bases unmatched to any gene: 3. Germline CDR1 is SGHTA and CDR2 is FQGNSA.

The chain joins TRBV6-5 to TRBJ1-2; no definite D call. Trimming took off 6 bases at V and 0 bases at J, with 14 bases between the two ends. Germline V CDR1 and CDR2: MNHEY, SVGAGI. This CDR3 contains 15 residues. CDR3 DNA: TGTGCCAGCAGGAGAGATCCCACCACTAACTATGGCTACACCTTC. This sequence encodes CASRRDPTTNYGYTF.

The rearrangement uses TRBV7-9 and TRBJ2-2; 8 bases align to TRBD2. The V segment lost 2 bases and the J segment 7 bases; nucleotides outside the gene matches: 9. Germline V CDR1 and CDR2: SEHNR, FQNEAQ (reference sequence). The CDR3 has 16 residues. DNA of the CDR3: TGTGCCAGCAGCTTAACCGGGACTAGACTGTTCGGGGAGCTGTTTTTT. Translated, it gives CASSLTGTRLFGELFF.

This clone showed up just once. This chain uses TRBV5-1 with TRBJ2-7, with a possible D match to TRBD2 (6 bases). V was clipped by 4 bases and J by 7 bases, with 15 bases between them. Germline-derived CDR1 and CDR2 are SGHRS and YFSETQ. The CDR3 totals 13 residues. This chain's CDR3 is CASSLSAGLEQYF. DNA for the CDR3: TGCGCCAGCAGCCTCTCCGCGGGGCTGGAGCAGTACTTC.

This clone has just one count. V and J are TRBV10-3 and TRBJ2-2, with TRBD2 matching 11 bases. The length of the CDR3 is 16 residues. Germline V lookup: CDR1 ENHRY, CDR2 SYGVKD. V gave up 8 bases and J gave up 1 base; unmatched junction bases: 6. CDR3 protein: CAILPTSGRNTGELFF. Here the CDR3 DNA reads TGTGCCATCCTCCCCACTAGCGGGAGGAACACCGGGGAGCTGTTTTTT.

This chain links TRBV6-5 with TRBJ2-5, with 9 bases that match TRBD1. This CDR3 has 14 residues. The trim removed 6 bases at V and 7 bases at J, leaving 9 bases unmatched. Germline CDR1 and CDR2: MNHEY and SVGAGI. The CDR3 reads CASRPDRGLGTQYF. CDR3 coding DNA: TGTGCCAGCAGACCTGACAGGGGGTTAGGGACCCAGTACTTC.

The chain recombines TRBV7-2 with TRBJ2-6; D remains ambiguous. From germline, CDR1 is SGHTA and CDR2 FQGNSA. V lost 5 bases and J 0 bases, leaving 5 bases between the germline ends. CDR3 length: 14 amino acids. The CDR3, as DNA: TGTGCCAGCAGCCCGAGCTCTGGGGCCAACGTCCTGACTTTC. Encoded protein: CASSPSSGANVLTF.

The chain uses TRBV5-4 and TRBJ2-1; TRBD1 matches at 7 bases. The CDR3 runs 16 residues. Germline V lookup: CDR1 SGHNT, CDR2 YYREEE (reference sequence). V lost 4 bases, J lost 1 base, and 8 bases stayed unmatched. The CDR3 DNA reads TGTGCCAGCAGCCGCGCGAGGGACAGATCCTACAATGAGCAGTTCTTC. It is translated as CASSRARDRSYNEQFF.

J is TRBJ2-5 and V is TRBV6-5; a possible D gene is TRBD1 (5 bases). Germline-derived CDR1 and CDR2 are MNHEY and SVGAGI. This CDR3 spans 14 amino acids. Trimming pared 6 bases from V and 2 bases from J, leaving 13 bases between. The CDR3 region has the DNA TGTGCCAGCAGCCAAAGAAGGGGTCAAGAGACCCAGTACTTC. It encodes CASSQRRGQETQYF.

This chain connects TRBV27 to TRBJ2-1; TRBD2 agrees at 8 bases. The germline gives CDR1 MNHEY, CDR2 SMNVEV (reference sequence). The trim removed 5 bases at V and 9 bases at J, leaving 15 bases unmatched. This CDR3 is 16 amino acids long. CDR3 sequence (DNA): TGTGCCAGCAGTCCTAGGGCCGGGACTAGTCGGTCTGAGCAGTTCTTC. Amino acid sequence: CASSPRAGTSRSEQFF.

The rearrangement links TRBV19 to TRBJ2-7; 9 bases are a match to TRBD1. Looked up from germline, CDR1 is LNHDA and CDR2 is SQIVND (reference sequence). The CDR3 is 14 amino acids. The J segment lost 6 bases and the V segment lost 7 bases, leaving 10 bases of the junction unmatched. The CDR3: CASTGTGSPFEQYF. The CDR3 DNA follows: TGTGCCAGTACTGGGACAGGGTCCCCCTTCGAGCAGTACTTC.